This T cell receptor beta chain derives from a study of cytomegalovirus exposure and HLA in healthy donors. Assay used: immunoSEQ multiplex PCR; TCRdb lists only in-frame clones, some missing. Of 100,000 to 120,000 clones in the sample, roughly nine tenths are singletons; the top ten hold around 1.8%. Study findings and constraints: A list of 164 TCR beta chains associated with cytomegalovirus was given. In vitro experiments confirmed that three CMV-associated chains were specific for CMV antigens.

From the roughly 120-subject validation cohort, which was separate from the approximately 720-subject first cohort, the donors were drawn. To note about this clone: Antigen: not known.

The CDR3 runs to 13 residues. CDR1 and CDR2 from the germline V gene are SNHLY and FYNNEI. The V segment lost 8 bases and the J segment 5 bases; nucleotides outside the gene matches: 5. The source of this sequence is a woman under 30 in good health and CMV-seronegative. Sequenced: PBMCs. V and J are TRBV2 and TRBJ2-5, with 10 positions matching TRBD2. The CDR3 region has the DNA TGTGCCAGCCTCAGACTAGCGGGTGAGACCCAGTACTTC. Its translation: CASLRLAGETQYF.